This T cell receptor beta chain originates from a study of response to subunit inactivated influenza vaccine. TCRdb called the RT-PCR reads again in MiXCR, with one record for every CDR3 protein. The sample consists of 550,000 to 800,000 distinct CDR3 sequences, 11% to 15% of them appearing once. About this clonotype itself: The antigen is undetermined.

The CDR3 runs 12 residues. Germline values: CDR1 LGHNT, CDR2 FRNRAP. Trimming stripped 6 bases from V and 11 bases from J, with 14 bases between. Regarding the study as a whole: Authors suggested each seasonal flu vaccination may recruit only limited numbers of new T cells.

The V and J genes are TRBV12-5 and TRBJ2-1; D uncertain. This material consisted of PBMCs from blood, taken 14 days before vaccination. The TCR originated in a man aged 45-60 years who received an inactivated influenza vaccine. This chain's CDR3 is CASGDDRLKQFF. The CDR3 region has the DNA TGTGCTAGTGGCGACGACCGTCTTAAGCAGTTCTTC.